The 3 T cell receptor beta chains presented below share a single source sample, sequenced in a study of STAT5B mutations in CD4+ large granular lymphocyte leukemia. Profiled with immunoSEQ multiplex PCR; TCRdb holds only in-frame clones, not every one. The sample lists about 36,000 clones; about four fifths were seen once. The sample comprised CD4+ T cells from blood buffy coats. All receptors derive from a human donor in good health.

The V and J genes are TRBV2 and TRBJ1-6; TRBD1 matches at 9 bases. The CDR3 length is 13 residues. V shed 10 bases and J 9 bases; nucleotides not matched to a gene: 7. CDR1 is SNHLY, CDR2 FYNNEI, per germline. Here the CDR3 reads CAINRQGVSPLHF. As DNA, the CDR3 is TGTGCCATCAATAGACAGGGGGTTTCACCCCTCCACTTT.

This chain joins TRBV7-6 and TRBJ2-2; D uncertain. The germline V gene has CDR1 SGHVS and CDR2 FNYEAQ. The CDR3 runs to 11 residues. V was shortened by 5 bases and J by 6 bases, with 4 bases between the two germline ends. The CDR3 DNA sequence: TGTGCCAGCAGCCAGGCCGGGGAGCTGTTTTTT. It yields the protein CASSQAGELFF.

The chain combines TRBV5-4 with TRBJ2-7, with a possible D match to TRBD1 (5 bases). This CDR3 spans 17 amino acids. Trimming shortened V by 5 bases and J by 4 bases, and 25 bases separated the two germline ends. CDR1 is SGHNT, CDR2 YYREEE, per germline (reference sequence). This chain's CDR3 is CASRRMLGPGSTYEQYF. The DNA for the CDR3 is TGTGCCAGCAGAAGGATGTTGGGGCCAGGCTCAACGTACGAGCAGTACTTC.